This T cell receptor beta chain was recovered during a study of long-term antiretroviral therapy in people with HIV. At the survey level, the v3.0 immunoSEQ assay was run. Here immunoSEQ multiplex PCR was the method, and the copy in TCRdb shows in-frame clones only, minus some. The data hold 20,000 to 25,000 clones, with about 92% observed a single time. A note on this clone: Its antigen is not identified.

General study points: Clones expanded before ART dominated the repertoire at all time points.

CDR1 is GTSNPN and CDR2 is SVGIG in the germline V gene (reference sequence). Trimming took off 4 bases at V and 1 base at J, with 10 bases between the two ends. The CDR3 is made up of 13 amino acids. The chain combines TRBV30 with TRBJ1-1; D might be TRBD1 (6 bases). Sample: unsorted PBMCs, taken 4.4 years after starting antiretroviral therapy. The sequence was obtained from a woman between 45 and 60 years old with HIV. Here the CDR3 DNA reads TGTGCCTGGACACAGGGACCGAACACTGAAGCTTTCTTT. This gives the protein CAWTQGPNTEAFF.